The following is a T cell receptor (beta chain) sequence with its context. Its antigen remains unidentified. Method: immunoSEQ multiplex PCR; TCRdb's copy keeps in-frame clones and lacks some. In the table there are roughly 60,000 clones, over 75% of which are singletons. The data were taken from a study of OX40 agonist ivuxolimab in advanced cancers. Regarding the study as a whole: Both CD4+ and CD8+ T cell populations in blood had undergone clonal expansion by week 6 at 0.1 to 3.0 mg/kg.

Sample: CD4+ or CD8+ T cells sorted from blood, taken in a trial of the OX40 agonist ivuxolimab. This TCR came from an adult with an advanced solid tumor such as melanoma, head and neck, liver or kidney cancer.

CDR3 region: CASREDNSNQPQHF. CDR3 bases: TGTGCCAGCAGAGAGGACAATAGCAATCAGCCCCAGCATTTT. The V and J genes are TRBV2 and TRBJ1-5; tentative D call: TRBD1 (5 bases). Per germline, CDR1 SNHLY and CDR2 FYNNEI. This CDR3 contains 14 residues. V dropped 6 bases and J dropped 0 bases, with 9 bases sitting between them. Drawing the rest from reference TRBV2 and TRBJ1-5, the complete variable domain is EPEVTQTPSHQVTQMGQEVILRCVPISNHLYFYWYRQILGQKVEFLVSFYNNEISEKSEIFDDQFSVERPDGSNFTLKIRSTKLEDSAMYFCASREDNSNQPQHFGDGTRLSIL.